The TCR beta chain described here comes from a study of control samples from healthy donors and cancer patients. TCRdb keeps only in-frame clones here, not all; method: immunoSEQ multiplex PCR. The table lists about 12,000 clones, around 92% of them singletons. The specimen was PBMCs. This clonotype was obtained from a man at least 80 years old with lung cancer.

CDR3 DNA sequence: TGTGCCAGCAGCCCAGGACTAGCGGGGTCCTACAATGAGCAGTTCTTC. Protein product: CASSPGLAGSYNEQFF. J is TRBJ2-1 and V is TRBV7-2; 12 positions agree with TRBD2. The CDR3 extends over 16 amino acids. CDR1 and CDR2 from the germline V gene are SGHTA and FQGNSA. Losses at the gene ends were 5 bases for V and 1 base for J; bases not matched to a gene: 3.